This T cell receptor beta chain stems from a study of glioma-infiltrating T cells. General observations from the study: Tissue-blood divergence was below expectation in non-neoplastic patients, above in gliomas. Very few CDR3 sequences were shared between tissue and blood.

Using RNA template, CDR3s of TCR alpha and beta were amplified with iRepertoire arm-PCR. Tissue mRNA or PBMC total RNA, about 95-450 ng, went into one-step reverse transcription and amplification. TCRdb independently ran MiXCR on the multiplex PCR reads; one entry per CDR3 protein. Among 100,000 to 150,000 distinct CDR3 sequences, roughly 24% were seen once, and the ten largest hold 15%. The length of the CDR3 is 15 residues. The germline CDR1 and CDR2 sequences are LNHDA and SQIVND (reference sequence). V gave up 5 bases and J gave up 5 bases, with 18 bases separating them. In this sample, this clonotype turned up a few times. Its matching antigen is unknown.

The sample was glioma tissue, nonneoplastic brain tissue, or PBMCs (not recorded which). This chain links TRBV19 with TRBJ1-2; tentative D call: TRBD1 (6 bases). The sequence was obtained from a human donor with low-grade glioma or glioblastoma, undergoing nonglioma brain surgery, or in good health (not recorded which). The CDR3: CASSDYSGGPYGYTF. CDR3 in DNA: TGTGCCAGTAGTGACTACAGCGGGGGGCCTTATGGCTACACCTTC.